This T cell receptor (beta chain) was sequenced during a study of T cells in localized non-small cell lung cancer. Regarding the study as a whole: Peak T cell clonality was found in uninvolved adjacent lung, exceeding tumor. Adjacent lung exhibited a median of about 57 among the 100 most abundant tumor clones. Those with higher blood T cell density had longer overall survival. A single tumor region was sequenced, leaving heterogeneity possible.

Libraries were prepared by immunoSEQ multiplex PCR; TCRdb keeps only in-frame clonotypes and omits some of them. The repertoire consists of under 20,000 clones, with around 89% occurring once and the leading ten covering roughly 29%. The CDR3 extends over 13 amino acids. Germline CDR1 is SGHTA and CDR2 is FQGNSA. Trimming removed 1 base at V and 5 bases at J, with 8 bases between. Remarks on this clone: Its antigen is as yet unknown.

V gene TRBV7-2 combines with J gene TRBJ1-2; no reliable D call. The source material was peripheral blood, sampled before any cancer treatment. The source of this sequence is a female donor over 55 with stage III squamous cell lung carcinoma. Here the CDR3 DNA reads TGTGCCAGCAGCTTAGAAGGAGGGTATGGCTACACCTTC. It specifies CASSLEGGYGYTF.